The rows below give T cell receptor beta chains drawn from one sample of a study of Graves' ophthalmopathy and Graves' hyperthyroidism. MiXCR, applied by TCRdb to the multiplex PCR reads, yields one record per CDR3 protein. Of over a million distinct CDR3 sequences in the sample, roughly two fifths were seen once. Sequencing was carried out using peripheral blood or thyroid tissue (not recorded which). The receptors stem from an adult man with Graves' hyperthyroidism. Each CDR3 is given with its conserved first and last residue. Each record gives: D gene, V gene, J gene, clone size, CDR3 protein, CDR3 DNA. The D gene is left open where the match is weak. Rows may omit the clone size; those that give it use once, few, many or a size class.

.	TRBV20-1	TRBJ2-7	few	CSASFRSYEQYF	TGCAGTGCTAGTTTTCGTAGCTACGAGCAGTACTTC
.	TRBV20-1	TRBJ2-7	many	CSARDLASYEQYF	TGCAGTGCTAGAGATTTGGCCTCCTACGAGCAGTACTTC
.	TRBV9	TRBJ1-2	many	CASSVGQGGYGYTF	TGTGCCAGCAGCGTAGGGCAGGGTGGCTATGGCTACACCTTC
TRBD1	TRBV10-3	TRBJ1-6	.	CAIRPGQGSPLHF	TGTGCCATCAGGCCGGGACAGGGATCACCCCTCCACTTT
TRBD1	TRBV7-8	TRBJ1-1	once	CASSLVQGAWTEAFF	TGTGCCAGCAGCTTAGTACAGGGGGCATGGACTGAAGCTTTCTTT
TRBD1	TRBV5-5	TRBJ2-1	few	CASSYRGHPYNEQFF	TGTGCCAGCAGCTACAGGGGGCACCCCTACAATGAGCAGTTCTTC
TRBD1	TRBV30	TRBJ1-6	.	CAWRGGQGNSPLHF	TGTGCCTGGAGGGGGGGACAGGGGAATTCACCCCTCCACTTT
.	TRBV27	TRBJ2-7	.	CASNGGVVGIWDEQYF	TGTGCCAGCAACGGAGGGGTTGTCGGGATATGGGACGAGCAGTACTTC
TRBD2	TRBV10-3	TRBJ2-5	.	CAISEGLGAETQYF	TGTGCCATCAGTGAGGGACTAGGGGCCGAGACCCAGTACTTC
.	TRBV7-9	TRBJ1-2	many	CASSLVANYGYTF	TGTGCCAGCAGTTTAGTAGCTAACTATGGCTACACCTTC
.	TRBV11-2	TRBJ2-5	.	CASSLRTPAWGRETQYF	TGTGCCAGCAGCTTAAGGACCCCAGCGTGGGGTAGGGAGACCCAGTACTTC
.	TRBV7-2	TRBJ2-7	.	CTSSQEVGGAHYEQYF	TGTACCAGCAGCCAAGAGGTAGGAGGGGCGCACTACGAGCAGTACTTC
.	TRBV9	TRBJ1-5	many	CASSVEDGDNQPQHF	TGTGCCAGCAGCGTAGAGGATGGGGACAATCAGCCCCAGCATTTT
TRBD1	TRBV13	TRBJ2-7	few	CASSQGTAHEQYF	TGTGCCAGCAGCCAGGGGACAGCCCACGAGCAGTACTTC
.	TRBV20-1	TRBJ2-2	many	CSADEGLDTGELFF	TGCAGTGCCGATGAAGGACTTGACACCGGGGAGCTGTTTTTT
.	TRBV7-9	TRBJ1-5	many	CASSLRADDQPQHF	TGTGCCAGCAGCTTAAGGGCGGACGATCAGCCCCAGCATTTT
TRBD1	TRBV6-2/TRBV6-3	TRBJ2-7	few	CASTTRGGTGNYEQYF	TGTGCCAGCACGACTCGGGGCGGGACAGGGAATTACGAGCAGTACTTC
TRBD1	TRBV7-2	TRBJ2-7	many	CASSAQQGHSYEQYF	TGTGCCAGCAGCGCCCAACAGGGGCACTCCTACGAGCAGTACTTC
.	TRBV7-9	TRBJ1-1	.	CASSPDTRLRSTEAFF	TGTGCCAGCAGCCCTGACACCAGGCTCCGGAGCACTGAAGCTTTCTTT
.	TRBV10-1	TRBJ1-1	many	CASSERREGEAFF	TGCGCCAGCAGTGAACGCAGAGAGGGTGAAGCTTTCTTT
.	TRBV19	TRBJ1-1	few	CASSMGTRLDIAEAFF	TGTGCCAGTAGTATGGGGACACGCCTGGATATTGCTGAAGCTTTCTTT
.	TRBV6-1	TRBJ1-2	.	CASSVETRGAYGYTF	TGTGCCAGCAGCGTGGAAACACGGGGGGCCTATGGCTACACCTTC
TRBD1	TRBV7-6	TRBJ2-7	many	CASSVGQGRVYEQYF	TGTGCCAGCAGCGTAGGACAGGGTAGAGTCTACGAGCAGTACTTC